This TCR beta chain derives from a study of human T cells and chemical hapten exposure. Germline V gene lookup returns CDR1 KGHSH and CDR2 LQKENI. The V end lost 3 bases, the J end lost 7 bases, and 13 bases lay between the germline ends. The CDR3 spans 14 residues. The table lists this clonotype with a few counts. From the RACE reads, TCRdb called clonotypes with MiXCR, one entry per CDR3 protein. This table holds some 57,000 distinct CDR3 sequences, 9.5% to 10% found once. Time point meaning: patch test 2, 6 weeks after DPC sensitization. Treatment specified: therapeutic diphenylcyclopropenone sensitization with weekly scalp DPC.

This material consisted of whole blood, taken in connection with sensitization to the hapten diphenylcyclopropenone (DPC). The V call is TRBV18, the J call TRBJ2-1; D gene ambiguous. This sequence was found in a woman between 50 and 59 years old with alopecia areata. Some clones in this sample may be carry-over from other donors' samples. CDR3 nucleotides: TGTGCCAGCTCACCCCAAGGTCCGGGTAATGAGCAGTTCTTC. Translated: CASSPQGPGNEQFF.